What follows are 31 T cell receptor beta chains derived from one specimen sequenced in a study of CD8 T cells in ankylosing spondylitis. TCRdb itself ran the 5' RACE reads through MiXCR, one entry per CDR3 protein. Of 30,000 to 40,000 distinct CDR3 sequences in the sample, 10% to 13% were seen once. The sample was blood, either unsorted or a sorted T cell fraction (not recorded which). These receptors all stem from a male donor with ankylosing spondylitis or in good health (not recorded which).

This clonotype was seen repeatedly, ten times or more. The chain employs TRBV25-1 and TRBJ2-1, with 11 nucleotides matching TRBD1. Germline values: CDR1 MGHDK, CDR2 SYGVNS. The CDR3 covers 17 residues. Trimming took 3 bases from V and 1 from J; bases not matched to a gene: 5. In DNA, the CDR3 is TGTGCCAGCAGTGAGGACAGGGGGCCGTTGTCCTACAATGAGCAGTTCTTC. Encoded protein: CASSEDRGPLSYNEQFF.

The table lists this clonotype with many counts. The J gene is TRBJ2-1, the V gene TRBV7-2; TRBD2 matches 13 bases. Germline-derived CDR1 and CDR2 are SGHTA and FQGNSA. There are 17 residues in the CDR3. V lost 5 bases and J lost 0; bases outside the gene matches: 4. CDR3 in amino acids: CASSPGLAGFSYNEQFF. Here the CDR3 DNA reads TGTGCCAGCAGCCCGGGACTAGCGGGATTCTCCTACAATGAGCAGTTCTTC.

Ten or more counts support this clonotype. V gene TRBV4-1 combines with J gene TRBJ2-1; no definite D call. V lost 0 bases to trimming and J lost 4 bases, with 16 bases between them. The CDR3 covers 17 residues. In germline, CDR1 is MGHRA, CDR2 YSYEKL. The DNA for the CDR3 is TGCGCCAGCAGCCAAGATAAGGGCCTTAGTCAGTACAATGAGCAGTTCTTC. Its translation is CASSQDKGLSQYNEQFF.

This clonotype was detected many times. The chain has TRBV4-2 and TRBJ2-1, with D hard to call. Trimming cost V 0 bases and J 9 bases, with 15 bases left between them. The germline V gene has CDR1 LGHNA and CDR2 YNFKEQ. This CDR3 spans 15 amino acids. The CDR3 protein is CASSQDTVIAPEQFF. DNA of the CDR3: TGTGCCAGCAGCCAAGACACGGTTATAGCACCTGAGCAGTTCTTC.

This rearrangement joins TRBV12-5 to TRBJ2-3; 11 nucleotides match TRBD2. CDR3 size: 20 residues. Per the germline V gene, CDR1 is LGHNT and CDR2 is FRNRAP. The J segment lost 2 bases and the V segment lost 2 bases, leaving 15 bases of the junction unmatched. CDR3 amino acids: CASGLLTSGIRYKPTDTQYF. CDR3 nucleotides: TGTGCTAGTGGTTTGCTGACTAGCGGGATCCGATACAAACCCACAGATACGCAGTATTTT.

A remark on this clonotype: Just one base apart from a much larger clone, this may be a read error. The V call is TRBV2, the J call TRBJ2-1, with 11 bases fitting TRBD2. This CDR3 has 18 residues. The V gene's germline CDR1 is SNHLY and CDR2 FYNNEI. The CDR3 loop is CARSPHGGTSGRGNEQFF. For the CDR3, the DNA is TGTGCCCGCAGTCCACATGGGGGAACTAGCGGGAGAGGCAATGAGCAGTTCTTC.

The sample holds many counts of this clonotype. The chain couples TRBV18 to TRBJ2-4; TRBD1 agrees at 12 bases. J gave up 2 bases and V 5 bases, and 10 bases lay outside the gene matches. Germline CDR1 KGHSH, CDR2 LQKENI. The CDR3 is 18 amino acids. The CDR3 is CASSLGDRGLLPKNIQYF. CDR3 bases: TGTGCCAGCTCATTAGGGGACAGGGGGCTTTTGCCCAAAAACATTCAGTACTTC. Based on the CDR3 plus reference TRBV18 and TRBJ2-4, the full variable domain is NAGVMQNPRHLVRRRGQEARLRCSPMKGHSHVYWYRQLPEEGLKFMVYLQKENIIDESGMPKERFSAEFPKEGPSILRIQQVVRGDSAAYFCASSLGDRGLLPKNIQYFGAGTRLSVL.

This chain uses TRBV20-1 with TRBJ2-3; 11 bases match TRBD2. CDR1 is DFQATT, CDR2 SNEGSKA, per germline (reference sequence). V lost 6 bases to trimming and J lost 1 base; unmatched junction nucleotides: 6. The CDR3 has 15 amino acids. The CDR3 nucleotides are TGCAGTGCGACTAGCGGGAAGGGAGGCACAGATACGCAGTATTTT. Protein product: CSATSGKGGTDTQYF.

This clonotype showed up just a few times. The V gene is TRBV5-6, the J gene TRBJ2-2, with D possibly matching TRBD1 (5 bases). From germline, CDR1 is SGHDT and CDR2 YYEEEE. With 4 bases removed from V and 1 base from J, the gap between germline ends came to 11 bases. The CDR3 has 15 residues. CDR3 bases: TGTGCCAGCAGCAAACCCACAGGGAACACCGGGGAGCTGTTTTTT. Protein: CASSKPTGNTGELFF.

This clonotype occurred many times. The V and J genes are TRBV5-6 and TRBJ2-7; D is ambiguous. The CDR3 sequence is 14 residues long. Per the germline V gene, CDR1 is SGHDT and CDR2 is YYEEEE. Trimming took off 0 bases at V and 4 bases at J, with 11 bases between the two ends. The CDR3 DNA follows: TGTGCCAGCAGCTTGGCCGGGCAGAATTACGAGCAGTACTTC. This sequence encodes CASSLAGQNYEQYF.

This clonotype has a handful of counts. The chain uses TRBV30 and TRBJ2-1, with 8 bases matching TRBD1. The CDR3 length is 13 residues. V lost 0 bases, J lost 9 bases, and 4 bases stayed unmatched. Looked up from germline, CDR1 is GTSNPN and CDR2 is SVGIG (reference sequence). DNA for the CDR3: TGTGCCTGGAGTGTACAGGGGGTCGGTGAGCAGTTCTTC. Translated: CAWSVQGVGEQFF.

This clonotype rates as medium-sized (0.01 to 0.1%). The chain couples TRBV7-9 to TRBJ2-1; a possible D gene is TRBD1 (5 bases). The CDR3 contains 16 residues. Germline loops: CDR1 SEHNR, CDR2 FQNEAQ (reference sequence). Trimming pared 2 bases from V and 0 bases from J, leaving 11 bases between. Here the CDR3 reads CASSLNPTGSYNEQFF. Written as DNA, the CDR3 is TGTGCCAGCAGCTTAAACCCTACAGGCTCCTACAATGAGCAGTTCTTC.

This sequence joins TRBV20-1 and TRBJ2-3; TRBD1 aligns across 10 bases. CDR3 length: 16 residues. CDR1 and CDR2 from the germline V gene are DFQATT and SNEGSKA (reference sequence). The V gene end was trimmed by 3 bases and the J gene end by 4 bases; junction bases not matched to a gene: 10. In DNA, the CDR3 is TGCAGTGCTAGGCCCCCGAGACAGGGGGCGGCAGATACGCAGTATTTT. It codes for CSARPPRQGAADTQYF.

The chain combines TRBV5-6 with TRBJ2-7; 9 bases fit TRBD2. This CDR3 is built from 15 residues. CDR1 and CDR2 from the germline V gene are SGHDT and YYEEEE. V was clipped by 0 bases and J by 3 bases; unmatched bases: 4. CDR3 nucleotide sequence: TGTGCCAGCAGCTTGGGGCGGGAGGGCCGCTACGAGCAGTACTTC. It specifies CASSLGREGRYEQYF.

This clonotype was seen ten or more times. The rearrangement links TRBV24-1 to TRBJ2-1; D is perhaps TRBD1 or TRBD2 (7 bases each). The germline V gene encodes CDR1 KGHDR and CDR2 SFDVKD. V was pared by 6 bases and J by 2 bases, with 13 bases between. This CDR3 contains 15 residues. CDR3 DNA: TGTGCCACCAGTTCAGGGGGAGGGCCCTACAATGAGCAGTTCTTC. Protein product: CATSSGGGPYNEQFF.

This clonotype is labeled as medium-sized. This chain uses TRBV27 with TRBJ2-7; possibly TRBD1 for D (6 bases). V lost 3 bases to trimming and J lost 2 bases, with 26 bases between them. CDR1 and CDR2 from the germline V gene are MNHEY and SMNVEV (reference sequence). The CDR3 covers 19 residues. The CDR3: CASSFSPLGIGQRPYEQYF. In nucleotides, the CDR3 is TGTGCCAGCAGTTTCTCCCCCCTCGGTATAGGACAGAGGCCCTACGAGCAGTACTTC.

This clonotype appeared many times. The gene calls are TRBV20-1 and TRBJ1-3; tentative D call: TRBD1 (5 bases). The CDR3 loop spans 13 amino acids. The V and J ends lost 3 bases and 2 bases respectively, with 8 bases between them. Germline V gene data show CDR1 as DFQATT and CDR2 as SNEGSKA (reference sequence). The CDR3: CSARGGAGNTIYF. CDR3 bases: TGCAGTGCTAGGGGGGGAGCTGGAAACACCATATATTTT.

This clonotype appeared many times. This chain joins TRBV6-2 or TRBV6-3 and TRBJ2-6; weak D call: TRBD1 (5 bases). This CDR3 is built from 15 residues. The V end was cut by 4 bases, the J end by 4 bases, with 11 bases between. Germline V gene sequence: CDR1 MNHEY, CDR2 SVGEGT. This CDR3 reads CASSFSGLGANVLTF. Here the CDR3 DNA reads TGTGCCAGCAGTTTCTCAGGGCTAGGGGCCAACGTCCTGACTTTC.

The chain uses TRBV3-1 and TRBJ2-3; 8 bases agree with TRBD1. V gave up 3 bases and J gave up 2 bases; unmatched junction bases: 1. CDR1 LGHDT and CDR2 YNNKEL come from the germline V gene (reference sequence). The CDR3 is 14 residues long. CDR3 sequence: CASSQGQDTDTQYF. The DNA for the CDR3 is TGTGCCAGCAGCCAGGGACAGGACACAGATACGCAGTATTTT.

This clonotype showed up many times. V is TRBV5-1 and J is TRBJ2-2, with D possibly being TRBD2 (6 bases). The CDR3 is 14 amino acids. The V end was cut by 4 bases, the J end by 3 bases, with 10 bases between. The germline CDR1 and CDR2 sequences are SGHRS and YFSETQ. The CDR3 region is CASSQRVYTGELFF. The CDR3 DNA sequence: TGCGCCAGCAGCCAGCGGGTTTACACCGGGGAGCTGTTTTTT.

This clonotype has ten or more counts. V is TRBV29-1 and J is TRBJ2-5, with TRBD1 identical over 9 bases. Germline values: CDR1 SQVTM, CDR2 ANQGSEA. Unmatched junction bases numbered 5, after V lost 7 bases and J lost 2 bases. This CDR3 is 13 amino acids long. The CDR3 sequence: CSASGTGQETQYF. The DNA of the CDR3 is TGCAGCGCCTCCGGGACAGGGCAAGAGACCCAGTACTTC.

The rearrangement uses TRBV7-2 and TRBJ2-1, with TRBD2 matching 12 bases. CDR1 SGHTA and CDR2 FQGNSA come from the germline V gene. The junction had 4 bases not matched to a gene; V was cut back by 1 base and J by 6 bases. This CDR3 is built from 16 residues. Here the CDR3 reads CASSLVGTSGPNEQFF. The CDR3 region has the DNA TGTGCCAGCAGCTTAGTAGGGACTAGCGGGCCCAATGAGCAGTTCTTC.

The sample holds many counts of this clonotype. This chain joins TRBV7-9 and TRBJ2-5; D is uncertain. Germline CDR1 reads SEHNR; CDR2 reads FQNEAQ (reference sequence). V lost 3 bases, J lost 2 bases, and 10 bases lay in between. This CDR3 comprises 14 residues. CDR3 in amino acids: CASSLDRTQETQYF. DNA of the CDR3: TGTGCCAGCAGCTTGGACCGGACGCAAGAGACCCAGTACTTC.

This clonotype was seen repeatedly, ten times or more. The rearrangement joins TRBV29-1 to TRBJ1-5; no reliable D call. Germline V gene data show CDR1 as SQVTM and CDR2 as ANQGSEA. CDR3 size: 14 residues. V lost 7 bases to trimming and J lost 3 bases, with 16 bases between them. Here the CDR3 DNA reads TGCAGCGCAAAAGCCTCTGGCAACAATCAGCCCCAGCATTTT. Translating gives CSAKASGNNQPQHF.

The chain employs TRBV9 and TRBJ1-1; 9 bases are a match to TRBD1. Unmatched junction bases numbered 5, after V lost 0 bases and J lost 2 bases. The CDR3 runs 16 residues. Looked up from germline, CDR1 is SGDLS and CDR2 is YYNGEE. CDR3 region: CASSVGTGDGNTEAFF. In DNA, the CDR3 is TGTGCCAGCAGCGTAGGGACAGGGGACGGTAACACTGAAGCTTTCTTT.

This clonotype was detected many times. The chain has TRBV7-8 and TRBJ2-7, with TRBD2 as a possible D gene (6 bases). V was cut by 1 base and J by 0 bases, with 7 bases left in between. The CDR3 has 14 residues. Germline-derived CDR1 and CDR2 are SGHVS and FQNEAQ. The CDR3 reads CASSLGRVSYEQYF. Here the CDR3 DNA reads TGTGCCAGCAGCTTAGGGAGGGTCTCCTACGAGCAGTACTTC. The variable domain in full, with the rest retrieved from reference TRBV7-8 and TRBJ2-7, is GAGVSQSPRYKVAKRGQDVALRCDPISGHVSLFWYQQALGQGPEFLTYFQNEAQLDKSGLPSDRFFAERPEGSVSTLKIQRTQQEDSAVYLCASSLGRVSYEQYFGPGTRLTVT.

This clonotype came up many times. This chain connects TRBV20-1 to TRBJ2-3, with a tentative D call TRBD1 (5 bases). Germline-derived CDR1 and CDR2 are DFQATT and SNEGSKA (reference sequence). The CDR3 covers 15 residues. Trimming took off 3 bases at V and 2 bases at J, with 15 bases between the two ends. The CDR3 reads CSARALMGPTDTQYF. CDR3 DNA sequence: TGCAGTGCTAGGGCCCTTATGGGGCCCACAGATACGCAGTATTTT.

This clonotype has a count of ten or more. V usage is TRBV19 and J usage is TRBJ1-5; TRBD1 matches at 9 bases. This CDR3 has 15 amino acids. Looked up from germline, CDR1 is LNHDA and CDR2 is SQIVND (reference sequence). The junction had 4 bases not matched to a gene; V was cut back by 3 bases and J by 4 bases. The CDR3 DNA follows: TGTGCCAGTAGTATGGACAGGGGATGGAATCAGCCCCAGCATTTT. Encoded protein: CASSMDRGWNQPQHF.

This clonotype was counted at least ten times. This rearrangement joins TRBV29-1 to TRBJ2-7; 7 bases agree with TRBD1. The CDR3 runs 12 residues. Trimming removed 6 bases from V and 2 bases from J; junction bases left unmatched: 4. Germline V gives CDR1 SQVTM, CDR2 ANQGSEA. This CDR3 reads CSVGQNAYEQYF. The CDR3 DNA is TGCAGCGTGGGACAGAATGCCTACGAGCAGTACTTC.

The DNA for the CDR3 is TGTGCCAGCTACATCCAGCGGGACTGGCCATCCTACGAGCAGTACTTC. This sequence encodes CASYIQRDWPSYEQYF. The V and J genes are TRBV12-3 or TRBV12-4 and TRBJ2-7; TRBD2 agrees at 7 bases. Trimming cost V 8 bases and J 1 base; bases outside gene matches: 14. CDR3 size: 16 residues.

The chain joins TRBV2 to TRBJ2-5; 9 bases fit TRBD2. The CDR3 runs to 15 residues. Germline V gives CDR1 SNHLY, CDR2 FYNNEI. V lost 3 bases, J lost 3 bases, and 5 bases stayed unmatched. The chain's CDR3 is CASSDAGGGKETQYF. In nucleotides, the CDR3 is TGTGCCAGCAGTGACGCGGGGGGGGGCAAAGAGACCCAGTACTTC.